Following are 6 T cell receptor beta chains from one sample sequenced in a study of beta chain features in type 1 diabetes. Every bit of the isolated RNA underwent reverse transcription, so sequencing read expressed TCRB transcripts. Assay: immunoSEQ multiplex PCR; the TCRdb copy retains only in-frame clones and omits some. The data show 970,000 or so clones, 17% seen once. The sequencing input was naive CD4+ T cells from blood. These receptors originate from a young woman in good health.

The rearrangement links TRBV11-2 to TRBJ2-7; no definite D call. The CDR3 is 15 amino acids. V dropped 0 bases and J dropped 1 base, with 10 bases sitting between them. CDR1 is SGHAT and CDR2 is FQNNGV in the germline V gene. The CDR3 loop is CASSLDFPRSYEQYF. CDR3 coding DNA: TGTGCCAGCAGCTTAGACTTCCCCCGATCCTACGAGCAGTACTTC.

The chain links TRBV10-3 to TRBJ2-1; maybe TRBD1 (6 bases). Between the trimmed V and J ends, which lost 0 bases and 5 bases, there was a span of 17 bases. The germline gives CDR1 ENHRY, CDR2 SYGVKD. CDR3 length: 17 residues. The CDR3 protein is CAISESMTGMGNNEQFF. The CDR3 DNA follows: TGTGCCATCAGTGAGTCCATGACAGGCATGGGAAACAATGAGCAGTTCTTC.

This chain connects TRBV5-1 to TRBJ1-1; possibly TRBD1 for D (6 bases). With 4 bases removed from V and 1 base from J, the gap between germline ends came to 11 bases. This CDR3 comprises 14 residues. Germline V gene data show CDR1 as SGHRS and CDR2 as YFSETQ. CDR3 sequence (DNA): TGCGCCAGCAGCCCTATGACAGGGAACACTGAAGCTTTCTTT. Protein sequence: CASSPMTGNTEAFF. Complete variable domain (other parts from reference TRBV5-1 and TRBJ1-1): KAGVTQTPRYLIKTRGQQVTLSCSPISGHRSVSWYQQTPGQGLQFLFEYFSETQRNKGNFPGRFSGRQFSNSRSEMNVSTLELGDSALYLCASSPMTGNTEAFFGQGTRLTVV.

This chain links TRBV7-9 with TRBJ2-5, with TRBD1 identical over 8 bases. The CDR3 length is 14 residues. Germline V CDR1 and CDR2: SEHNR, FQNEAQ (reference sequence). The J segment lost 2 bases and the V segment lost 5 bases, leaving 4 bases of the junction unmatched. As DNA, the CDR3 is TGTGCCAGCAGCCGCGGGACAGGACAAGAGACCCAGTACTTC. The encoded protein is CASSRGTGQETQYF.

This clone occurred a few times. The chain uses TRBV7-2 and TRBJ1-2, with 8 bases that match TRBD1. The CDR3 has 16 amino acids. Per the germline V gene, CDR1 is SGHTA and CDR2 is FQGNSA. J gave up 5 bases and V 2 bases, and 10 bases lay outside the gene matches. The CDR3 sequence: CASSLQAGGQEYGYTF. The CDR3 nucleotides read TGTGCCAGCAGCTTACAGGCAGGGGGACAGGAATATGGCTACACCTTC.

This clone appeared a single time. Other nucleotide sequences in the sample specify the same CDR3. Here the CDR3 DNA reads TGTGCCAGCAGTTCGGGACAGGGCTACGAGCAGTACTTC. Its translation is CASSSGQGYEQYF. This chain uses TRBV6-5 with TRBJ2-7, with 9 bases that match TRBD1. CDR3 size: 13 residues. CDR1 is MNHEY, CDR2 SVGAGI, per germline. V trimming: 4 bases; J trimming: 3 bases; junction bases outside the gene matches: 1.